The 26 T cell receptor beta chains given below trace back to one sample, sequenced in a study of PD-L1 blockade in urothelial cancer. Sample time point: pretreatment peripheral blood. The assay was immunoSEQ multiplex PCR, and TCRdb's table has in-frame clones only and misses some. The sample lists about 95,000 clones; around 86% were seen once. Here the sequenced sample was PBMCs, taken around atezolizumab (anti-PD-L1) treatment. Receptors were obtained from a man between 60 and 75 years old with urothelial cancer.

The chain couples TRBV2 to TRBJ2-1; TRBD1 is a possible D gene (6 bases). Germline CDR1 SNHLY, CDR2 FYNNEI. The CDR3 is made up of 14 amino acids. V was trimmed by 9 bases and J by 5 bases, leaving 17 bases between them. The CDR3 sequence: CARETQGGNNEQFF. The DNA for the CDR3 is TGTGCCAGGGAGACTCAAGGGGGAAACAATGAGCAGTTCTTC.

The chain combines TRBV5-6 with TRBJ2-2; D remains unclear. The CDR3 is 13 residues long. With 0 bases removed from V and 11 bases from J, the gap between germline ends came to 11 bases. Germline V gene lookup returns CDR1 SGHDT and CDR2 YYEEEE. The CDR3 spells CASSLERRIELFF. The CDR3 coding sequence is TGTGCCAGCAGCTTGGAAAGGCGGATCGAGCTGTTTTTT.

The rearrangement uses TRBV6-1 and TRBJ1-3; D might be TRBD1 (5 bases). This CDR3 is 14 amino acids long. V was pared by 4 bases and J by 3 bases, with 10 bases between. Germline lookup yields CDR1 MNHNS and CDR2 SASEGT. CDR3 sequence: CASSARQIGNTIYF. The CDR3 DNA is TGTGCCAGCAGTGCCCGACAGATTGGAAACACCATATATTTT.

There are a few counts of this clone. The sample contains more than one DNA sequence encoding this CDR3. The rearrangement joins TRBV19 to TRBJ1-1; D is uncertain. V lost 3 bases and J 2 bases, leaving 7 bases between the germline ends. Germline CDR1 and CDR2: LNHDA and SQIVND (reference sequence). The CDR3 totals 13 residues. The CDR3 region has the DNA TGTGCCAGTAGTATCAACAGCAACACTGAAGCTTTCTTT. Its translation: CASSINSNTEAFF. The whole variable domain, remainder taken from reference TRBV19 and TRBJ1-1, is DGGITQSPKYLFRKEGQNVTLSCEQNLNHDAMYWYRQDPGQGLRLIYYSQIVNDFQKGDIAEGYSVSREKKESFPLTVTSAQKNPTAFYLCASSINSNTEAFFGQGTRLTVV.

The chain couples TRBV9 to TRBJ2-3; D is possibly TRBD2 (6 bases). CDR3 length equals 16 residues. Germline V gene lookup returns CDR1 SGDLS and CDR2 YYNGEE. Trimming took off 0 bases at V and 0 bases at J, with 11 bases between the two ends. The CDR3 reads CASSVASSGSTDTQYF. The DNA of the CDR3 is TGTGCCAGCAGCGTAGCAAGTAGCGGTAGCACAGATACGCAGTATTTT.

CDR3 region: CASTGTGGNYGYTF. CDR3 sequence (DNA): TGCGCCAGCACCGGGACAGGGGGCAACTATGGCTACACCTTC. The chain uses TRBV5-1 and TRBJ1-2; 12 nucleotides align to TRBD1. The CDR3 is 14 residues long. CDR1 is SGHRS, CDR2 YFSETQ, per germline. V dropped 6 bases and J dropped 2; count of bases not matched to a gene: 2.

The J gene is TRBJ1-1, the V gene TRBV19; 7 nucleotides line up with TRBD1. With V trimmed by 6 bases and J by 6 bases, 10 bases remained unmatched. The CDR3 consists of 14 residues. CDR1 is LNHDA, CDR2 SQIVND, per germline (reference sequence). As DNA, the CDR3 is TGTGCCAGTAGAGGCAGGGGGGTCGTCGCTGAAGCTTTCTTT. Encoded protein: CASRGRGVVAEAFF.

The J gene is TRBJ2-3, the V gene TRBV29-1; 7 positions agree with TRBD2. CDR1 is SQVTM and CDR2 is ANQGSEA in the germline V gene. The V gene end was trimmed by 8 bases and the J gene end by 0 bases; junction bases not matched to a gene: 5. The CDR3 loop spans 13 amino acids. CDR3 sequence (DNA): TGCAGCCTCGGGAGGAGAAGCACAGATACGCAGTATTTT. The encoded protein is CSLGRRSTDTQYF.

The chain is built from TRBV27 and TRBJ2-7; 8 bases map to TRBD2. V gave up 6 bases and J gave up 3 bases; unmatched junction bases: 1. This CDR3 comprises 12 residues. Germline V lookup: CDR1 MNHEY, CDR2 SMNVEV (reference sequence). The CDR3 sequence is CASSGGVYEQYF. Here the CDR3 DNA reads TGTGCCAGCAGCGGGGGGGTCTACGAGCAGTACTTC.

The chain employs TRBV2 and TRBJ2-1; 9 bases match TRBD2. This CDR3 is 15 amino acids long. The trim removed 7 bases at V and 0 bases at J, leaving 4 bases unmatched. The germline V gene has CDR1 SNHLY and CDR2 FYNNEI. DNA of the CDR3: TGTGCCAGCAATAGCGGGAGAAGCTCCTACAATGAGCAGTTCTTC. It codes for CASNSGRSSYNEQFF. Combining the CDR3 with reference TRBV2 and TRBJ2-1 gives the whole variable domain EPEVTQTPSHQVTQMGQEVILRCVPISNHLYFYWYRQILGQKVEFLVSFYNNEISEKSEIFDDQFSVERPDGSNFTLKIRSTKLEDSAMYFCASNSGRSSYNEQFFGPGTRLTVL.

The rearrangement uses TRBV28 and TRBJ2-3; 9 positions match TRBD2. The germline V gene has CDR1 MDHEN and CDR2 SYDVKM. The V segment lost 5 bases and the J segment 3 bases; nucleotides outside the gene matches: 6. CDR3 length equals 15 residues. This CDR3 is CASSPIAGVTDTQYF. As DNA, the CDR3 is TGTGCCAGCAGTCCGATAGCGGGAGTAACAGATACGCAGTATTTT.

This rearrangement joins TRBV4-3 to TRBJ1-1; TRBD1 matches at 7 bases. This CDR3 region has 15 residues. The V and J ends lost 4 bases and 4 bases, in that order; junction bases with no gene match: 9. The germline V gene has CDR1 LGHNA and CDR2 YSLEER. The CDR3 sequence: CASSPGGGRITEAFF. The CDR3 bases are TGCGCCAGCAGCCCAGGAGGGGGCAGGATCACTGAAGCTTTCTTT.

This clone was seen once. V usage is TRBV28 and J usage is TRBJ1-2; weak D call: TRBD1 (5 bases). CDR3 length: 13 amino acids. The V and J ends lost 2 bases and 7 bases respectively, with 11 bases between them. CDR1 MDHEN and CDR2 SYDVKM come from the germline V gene. The CDR3 sequence: CASSLRGGVGYTF. CDR3 bases: TGTGCCAGCAGTTTAAGGGGAGGCGTTGGCTACACCTTC.

The rearrangement uses TRBV2 and TRBJ2-1; weak D call: TRBD1 (6 bases). The germline V and J ends were trimmed by 4 bases and 1 base, with 11 bases remaining between them. Per germline, CDR1 SNHLY and CDR2 FYNNEI. The CDR3 has 15 residues. CDR3 region: CASSGQDLSYNEQFF. CDR3 DNA: TGTGCCAGCAGTGGACAGGATCTATCCTACAATGAGCAGTTCTTC.

This clone occurred a few times. The rearrangement links TRBV14 to TRBJ1-1; D gene uncertain. The V and J ends lost 4 bases and 5 bases respectively, with 14 bases between them. Germline lookup yields CDR1 SGHDN and CDR2 FVKESK. The CDR3 has 14 amino acids. CDR3 DNA: TGTGCCAGCAGCCTGCAGGATGTAGGAACTGAAGCTTTCTTT. Protein product: CASSLQDVGTEAFF. The full variable domain, rest sourced from reference TRBV14 and TRBJ1-1, is EAGVTQFPSHSVIEKGQTVTLRCDPISGHDNLYWYRRVMGKEIKFLLHFVKESKQDESGMPNNRFLAERTGGTYSTLKVQPAELEDSGVYFCASSLQDVGTEAFFGQGTRLTVV.

The sample holds a few counts of this clone. The chain combines TRBV19 with TRBJ1-2, with 10 bases identical to TRBD1. This CDR3 spans 15 amino acids. Germline loops: CDR1 LNHDA, CDR2 SQIVND (reference sequence). V dropped 5 bases and J dropped 4; count of bases not matched to a gene: 7. The CDR3 bases are TGTGCCAGTAGTGACCGGGACAGGGGTTTCTATGGCTACACCTTC. Amino acid sequence: CASSDRDRGFYGYTF.

This clone was seen once. This rearrangement joins TRBV7-3 to TRBJ1-2; TRBD1 aligns across 8 bases. The junction had 10 bases not matched to a gene; V was cut back by 5 bases and J by 5 bases. Germline lookup yields CDR1 SGHTA and CDR2 FQGTGA. This CDR3 has 15 residues. The CDR3 DNA sequence: TGTGCCAGCAGCCCCTTGGGACAGGCTGAATATGGCTACACCTTC. This sequence encodes CASSPLGQAEYGYTF.

This clone was seen once. This rearrangement joins TRBV5-1 to TRBJ1-2, with D possibly matching TRBD1 (5 bases). The V end lost 7 bases, the J end lost 6 bases, and 13 bases lay between the germline ends. CDR3 length equals 12 residues. The germline V gene encodes CDR1 SGHRS and CDR2 YFSETQ. CDR3 protein: CASGDGGNGYTF. In DNA, the CDR3 is TGCGCCAGCGGCGACGGGGGGAATGGCTACACCTTC.

The V call is TRBV5-1, the J call TRBJ2-2; a possible D gene is TRBD1 (6 bases). Per germline, CDR1 SGHRS and CDR2 YFSETQ. The CDR3 runs 14 residues. The V gene lost 5 bases and the J gene lost 4 bases, with 12 bases spanning the gap. CDR3 DNA sequence: TGCGCCAGCAGACCTACAGGGATCACCGGGGAGCTGTTTTTT. Protein: CASRPTGITGELFF.

The V call is TRBV5-1, the J call TRBJ2-7; 12 bases are shared with TRBD2. J lost 3 bases, V lost 0 bases, and 22 bases had no gene match. The CDR3 covers 22 residues. The V gene's germline CDR1 is SGHRS and CDR2 YFSETQ. This chain's CDR3 is CASSLGGPDSYPRLAGDYEQYF. DNA for the CDR3: TGCGCCAGCAGCTTGGGCGGGCCCGACAGCTACCCTAGACTAGCGGGAGACTACGAGCAGTACTTC.

The chain couples TRBV28 to TRBJ1-2; D not resolved. This CDR3 has 16 amino acids. The V end lost 3 bases, the J end lost 2 bases, and 16 bases lay between the germline ends. CDR1 and CDR2 from the germline V gene are MDHEN and SYDVKM. The CDR3 reads CASSFGGMGRNYGYTF. The CDR3 DNA follows: TGTGCCAGCAGTTTTGGAGGGATGGGGAGAAACTATGGCTACACCTTC.

The V gene is TRBV27, the J gene TRBJ1-2; no clear D gene. This CDR3 has 14 amino acids. In germline, CDR1 is MNHEY, CDR2 SMNVEV (reference sequence). V dropped 2 bases and J dropped 5 bases, with 12 bases sitting between them. The CDR3 nucleotides read TGTGCCAGCAGTTTAAAGGACGGACTTTATGGCTACACCTTC. Amino acid sequence: CASSLKDGLYGYTF.

V usage is TRBV5-8 and J usage is TRBJ1-1, with a weak D call TRBD1 (6 bases). Trimming left V 1 base short and J 2 bases short, with 15 bases between. Germline V lookup: CDR1 SGHTS, CDR2 YDEGEE. This CDR3 is built from 16 residues. CDR3 loop: CASSLLWSGGNTEAFF. The CDR3 DNA sequence: TGTGCCAGCAGCTTGCTATGGAGCGGGGGCAACACTGAAGCTTTCTTT.

The chain carries TRBV7-3 and TRBJ2-1; 9 bases match TRBD2. V was clipped by 5 bases and J by 2 bases; unmatched bases: 4. The CDR3 is made up of 15 amino acids. Looked up from germline, CDR1 is SGHTA and CDR2 is FQGTGA. The CDR3: CASSEGGGAYNEQFF. The CDR3 DNA follows: TGTGCCAGCAGCGAAGGCGGGGGGGCCTACAATGAGCAGTTCTTC.

The chain couples TRBV28 to TRBJ2-7, with D hard to call. The V end lost 6 bases, the J end lost 0 bases, and 6 bases lay between the germline ends. The CDR3 runs 12 residues. Per germline, CDR1 MDHEN and CDR2 SYDVKM. The CDR3 is CASSSTSYEQYF. In DNA, the CDR3 is TGTGCCAGCAGCTCTACCTCCTACGAGCAGTACTTC.

This sequence joins TRBV2 and TRBJ2-3, with D perhaps TRBD2 (5 bases). The germline V and J ends were trimmed by 2 bases and 6 bases, with 6 bases remaining between them. The CDR3 sequence is 12 residues long. Germline V gene lookup returns CDR1 SNHLY and CDR2 FYNNEI. The CDR3 sequence is CASSETSDTQYF. CDR3 coding DNA: TGTGCCAGCAGTGAAACTAGTGATACGCAGTATTTT.